What follows is one T cell receptor beta chain and its context. Its antigen is not identified. Germline lookup yields CDR1 SGHTA and CDR2 FQGNSA. Trimming removed 1 base at V and 7 bases at J, with 17 bases between. CDR3 length: 17 residues. The data derive from a study of cytomegalovirus exposure and HLA in healthy donors. Study-level points and caveats: In an earlier analysis, about 87% or about 30%: the productive usage of most TCR beta V segments. For TCR beta chains, V- and J-gene trimming was later linked to a missense DCLRE1C variant.

PCR primers comprised 60 Vbeta and 13 Jbeta primers. Study processing details: A later analysis counted some 87 million unique TCR beta chains, roughly 11 million shared. Method: immunoSEQ multiplex PCR; TCRdb's copy keeps in-frame clones and lacks some. That table furnishes V, J and clone size, whereas the DNA furnished D and trimming. This sample yields under 70,000 clones, of which 70% to 85% are seen a single time; 2.5% to 3.5% belongs to the top ten. Specimen: PBMCs. The sequence derives from a man aged 50-60 years in good health and CMV-seronegative. The J gene is TRBJ1-6, the V gene TRBV7-2, with D perhaps TRBD1 (6 bases). The CDR3 DNA reads TGTGCCAGCAGCTTAGAGGGGGGGCGCTTACGGAATTCACCCCTCCACTTT. Amino acids: CASSLEGGRLRNSPLHF.